A selection of T cell receptor beta chains follows, all from one sample in a study of PD-1 blockade in classical Hodgkin lymphoma. The table came from immunoSEQ multiplex PCR; TCRdb's copy has only in-frame clones and leaves some out. Of approximately 17,000 clones in the sample, 60% to 75% were seen once. Source: peripheral blood mononuclear cells (PBMCs), taken before the fourth cycle of nivolumab. The receptors derive from a human donor with classical Hodgkin lymphoma. The CDR3 runs from the conserved cysteine through the conserved F or W. A D gene is named only where the DNA matches it firmly. Rows may omit the clone size; those that give it use once, few, many or a size class.

clone size: .; J gene: TRBJ1-1; V gene: TRBV19; D gene: TRBD1; CDR3 length: 15; CDR3 protein: CASSTSAGGRTEAFF; CDR3 DNA: TGTGCCAGTAGTACATCGGCAGGGGGAAGGACTGAAGCTTTCTTT
clone size: .; J gene: TRBJ2-1; V gene: TRBV15; D gene: TRBD2; CDR3 length: 11; CDR3 protein: CATSRMREWFF; CDR3 DNA: TGTGCCACCAGCAGGATGCGGGAGTGGTTCTTC
clone size: .; J gene: TRBJ2-1; V gene: TRBV7-6; D gene: TRBD2; CDR3 length: 15; CDR3 protein: CASSLEAGGPYEQFF; CDR3 DNA: TGTGCCAGCAGCTTAGAAGCGGGAGGGCCCTATGAGCAGTTCTTC
clone size: .; J gene: TRBJ2-1; V gene: TRBV27; D gene: .; CDR3 length: 11; CDR3 protein: CASSLSGEQFF; CDR3 DNA: TGTGCCAGCAGTTTATCTGGTGAGCAGTTCTTC
clone size: .; J gene: TRBJ2-7; V gene: TRBV19; D gene: TRBD1; CDR3 length: 14; CDR3 protein: CASSPGQGVNEQYF; CDR3 DNA: TGTGCCAGTAGTCCGGGACAGGGGGTGAACGAGCAGTACTTC
clone size: medium-sized; J gene: TRBJ2-2; V gene: TRBV13; D gene: .; CDR3 length: 13; CDR3 protein: CASSSSWGGELFF; CDR3 DNA: TGTGCCAGCAGCTCCTCCTGGGGCGGGGAGCTGTTTTTT
clone size: .; J gene: TRBJ2-7; V gene: TRBV28; D gene: .; CDR3 length: 14; CDR3 protein: CASSTPGSSYEQYF; CDR3 DNA: TGTGCCAGCAGTACACCAGGAAGCTCCTACGAGCAGTACTTC
clone size: .; J gene: TRBJ1-2; V gene: TRBV5-4; D gene: .; CDR3 length: 17; CDR3 protein: CASSPLLDRPSNYGYTF; CDR3 DNA: TGTGCCAGCAGCCCCCTGTTAGATAGGCCCTCAAACTATGGCTACACCTTC
clone size: few; J gene: TRBJ1-6; V gene: TRBV5-6; D gene: .; CDR3 length: 14; CDR3 protein: CASSSRELNSPLHF; CDR3 DNA: TGTGCCAGCAGCTCCCGGGAGTTAAATTCACCCCTCCACTTT
clone size: .; J gene: TRBJ2-5; V gene: TRBV5-6; D gene: .; CDR3 length: 15; CDR3 protein: CASSLESATQETQYF; CDR3 DNA: TGTGCCAGCAGCTTGGAGTCAGCGACCCAAGAGACCCAGTACTTC
clone size: few; J gene: TRBJ1-6; V gene: TRBV19; D gene: .; CDR3 length: 14; CDR3 protein: CASSTGRLNSPLHF; CDR3 DNA: TGTGCCAGTAGTACAGGACGGCTTAATTCACCCCTCCACTTT
clone size: .; J gene: TRBJ2-2; V gene: TRBV5-1; D gene: TRBD1; CDR3 length: 18; CDR3 protein: CASNRTGFVMCVSGELFF; CDR3 DNA: TGCGCCAGCAACAGGACAGGGTTTGTGATGTGTGTCTCCGGGGAGCTGTTTTTT
clone size: .; J gene: TRBJ2-2; V gene: TRBV5-4; D gene: TRBD2; CDR3 length: 16; CDR3 protein: CASRRGGGRFTGELFF; CDR3 DNA: TGTGCCAGCAGAAGGGGGGGCGGGAGGTTCACCGGGGAGCTGTTTTTT
clone size: .; J gene: TRBJ2-1; V gene: TRBV4-1; D gene: .; CDR3 length: 16; CDR3 protein: CASSQRGGTTHNEQFF; CDR3 DNA: TGCGCCAGCAGCCAAAGGGGGGGGACTACCCACAATGAGCAGTTCTTC
clone size: .; J gene: TRBJ2-1; V gene: TRBV7-6; D gene: TRBD2; CDR3 length: 15; CDR3 protein: CASSPLAGGGNEQFF; CDR3 DNA: TGTGCCAGCAGCCCCCTAGCGGGAGGAGGCAATGAGCAGTTCTTC
clone size: .; J gene: TRBJ1-2; V gene: TRBV5-1; D gene: .; CDR3 length: 15; CDR3 protein: CASSPRVGGGYGYTF; CDR3 DNA: TGCGCCAGCAGCCCCCGAGTGGGGGGAGGCTATGGCTACACCTTC
clone size: .; J gene: TRBJ1-1; V gene: TRBV27; D gene: TRBD1; CDR3 length: 15; CDR3 protein: CASSHPGTGGTEAFF; CDR3 DNA: TGTGCCAGCAGTCACCCCGGGACAGGGGGGACTGAAGCTTTCTTT
clone size: .; J gene: TRBJ2-3; V gene: TRBV5-1; D gene: TRBD1; CDR3 length: 14; CDR3 protein: CASTPGGRTDTQYF; CDR3 DNA: TGCGCCAGTACCCCAGGGGGCAGGACAGATACGCAGTATTTT
clone size: .; J gene: TRBJ2-1; V gene: TRBV6-4; D gene: .; CDR3 length: 14; CDR3 protein: CASSYDGVVNEQFF; CDR3 DNA: TGTGCCAGCAGTTACGATGGGGTTGTCAATGAGCAGTTCTTC
clone size: medium-sized; J gene: TRBJ2-1; V gene: TRBV18; D gene: .; CDR3 length: 12; CDR3 protein: CASSPLEVEQFF; CDR3 DNA: TGTGCCAGCTCACCCCTTGAAGTTGAGCAGTTCTTC
clone size: .; J gene: TRBJ2-7; V gene: TRBV5-1; D gene: TRBD2; CDR3 length: 16; CDR3 protein: CASSLAPSGSSYEQYF; CDR3 DNA: TGCGCCAGCAGCTTGGCCCCTAGCGGAAGCTCCTACGAGCAGTACTTC
clone size: .; J gene: TRBJ1-6; V gene: TRBV9; D gene: TRBD1; CDR3 length: 16; CDR3 protein: CASSEGYRDRDISLHF; CDR3 DNA: TGTGCCAGCAGCGAGGGATACCGGGACAGGGATATATCCCTCCACTTT
clone size: few; J gene: TRBJ1-1; V gene: TRBV19; D gene: .; CDR3 length: 13; CDR3 protein: CASSILRDTEAFF; CDR3 DNA: TGTGCCAGTAGTATCCTCAGGGACACTGAAGCTTTCTTT
clone size: few; J gene: TRBJ1-5; V gene: TRBV7-7; D gene: .; CDR3 length: 14; CDR3 protein: CASSSGTANQPQHF; CDR3 DNA: TGTGCCAGCAGCTCAGGGACGGCGAATCAGCCCCAGCATTTT
clone size: .; J gene: TRBJ2-1; V gene: TRBV7-9; D gene: TRBD2; CDR3 length: 16; CDR3 protein: CASSLPGLAVYNEQFF; CDR3 DNA: TGTGCCAGCAGCTTACCGGGACTAGCGGTATACAATGAGCAGTTCTTC
clone size: few; J gene: TRBJ1-2; V gene: TRBV6-5; D gene: .; CDR3 length: 13; CDR3 protein: CASRPDRIYGYTF; CDR3 DNA: TGTGCCAGCAGGCCCGACAGGATCTATGGCTACACCTTC
clone size: .; J gene: TRBJ2-1; V gene: TRBV18; D gene: .; CDR3 length: 16; CDR3 protein: CASSPPPAGLYNEQFF; CDR3 DNA: TGTGCCAGCTCACCCCCCCCAGCGGGTCTATACAATGAGCAGTTCTTC
clone size: .; J gene: TRBJ2-1; V gene: TRBV9; D gene: TRBD2; CDR3 length: 14; CDR3 protein: CASSDGLGGNEQFF; CDR3 DNA: TGTGCCAGCAGCGACGGGCTCGGGGGGAATGAGCAGTTCTTC
clone size: .; J gene: TRBJ1-1; V gene: TRBV11-1; D gene: .; CDR3 length: 15; CDR3 protein: CASSLLRDRNTEAFF; CDR3 DNA: TGTGCCAGCAGCTTACTCCGGGACCGGAACACTGAAGCTTTCTTT
clone size: .; J gene: TRBJ2-5; V gene: TRBV7-9; D gene: .; CDR3 length: 16; CDR3 protein: CASSLEPGPRRETQYF; CDR3 DNA: TGTGCCAGCAGCTTAGAACCGGGACCTAGAAGGGAGACCCAGTACTTC
clone size: .; J gene: TRBJ1-5; V gene: TRBV27; D gene: .; CDR3 length: 13; CDR3 protein: CASSISGVQPQHF; CDR3 DNA: TGTGCCAGCAGCATCTCAGGGGTTCAGCCCCAGCATTTT
clone size: .; J gene: TRBJ2-2; V gene: TRBV11-2; D gene: TRBD2; CDR3 length: 18; CDR3 protein: CASSLVGLAGVDTGELFF; CDR3 DNA: TGTGCCAGCAGCTTAGTGGGACTAGCGGGGGTAGACACCGGGGAGCTGTTTTTT
clone size: few; J gene: TRBJ2-7; V gene: TRBV2; D gene: .; CDR3 length: 12; CDR3 protein: CASSDGQYEQYF; CDR3 DNA: TGTGCCAGCAGTGATGGGCAGTACGAGCAGTACTTC
clone size: .; J gene: TRBJ2-1; V gene: TRBV5-1; D gene: TRBD1; CDR3 length: 16; CDR3 protein: CASSLFGTGAYNEQFF; CDR3 DNA: TGCGCCAGCAGCTTGTTCGGGACAGGGGCGTACAATGAGCAGTTCTTC
clone size: .; J gene: TRBJ2-7; V gene: TRBV7-9; D gene: .; CDR3 length: 13; CDR3 protein: CASSLEGWYEQYF; CDR3 DNA: TGTGCCAGCAGCTTAGAGGGATGGTACGAGCAGTACTTC
clone size: medium-sized; J gene: TRBJ1-1; V gene: TRBV16; D gene: TRBD1; CDR3 length: 14; CDR3 protein: CASSPGQGYTEAFF; CDR3 DNA: TGTGCCAGCTCCCCTGGACAGGGGTACACTGAAGCTTTCTTT